The sequence of this T cell receptor beta chain was determined in a study of beta chain features in type 1 diabetes. For this clone: Its antigen is still unknown.

Germline loops: CDR1 MNHEY, CDR2 SVGAGI. The CDR3 spans 15 residues. Trimming pared 6 bases from V and 1 base from J, leaving 13 bases between. Isolated RNA was reverse transcribed in full, so expressed TCRB transcripts were sequenced. Some clones are missing from TCRdb's copy, which holds only in-frame ones; the method was immunoSEQ multiplex PCR. The table lists hundreds of thousands of clones, roughly 12% of them singletons. CD45RO/CCR7/CD25/CD127/CD95/CD27 sorting isolated CD4+ naive, central memory, regulatory and stem cell-like memory cells. Broader study findings: When cDNA is sequenced, cells with high TCR expression could be over-represented. Naive, central memory and Treg TCRB repertoires appeared more alike in patients than in healthy donors. A definitive answer on HLA type influencing TCRB rearrangement was not reached here.

Sample: naive CD4+ T cells from blood. This chain links TRBV6-5 with TRBJ2-1, with D unresolved. The receptor's source is a man aged 18 to 29 in good health. CDR3 residues: CASRVARWSYNEQFF. In DNA form, the CDR3 reads TGTGCCAGCAGGGTAGCTCGGTGGTCCTACAATGAGCAGTTCTTC.